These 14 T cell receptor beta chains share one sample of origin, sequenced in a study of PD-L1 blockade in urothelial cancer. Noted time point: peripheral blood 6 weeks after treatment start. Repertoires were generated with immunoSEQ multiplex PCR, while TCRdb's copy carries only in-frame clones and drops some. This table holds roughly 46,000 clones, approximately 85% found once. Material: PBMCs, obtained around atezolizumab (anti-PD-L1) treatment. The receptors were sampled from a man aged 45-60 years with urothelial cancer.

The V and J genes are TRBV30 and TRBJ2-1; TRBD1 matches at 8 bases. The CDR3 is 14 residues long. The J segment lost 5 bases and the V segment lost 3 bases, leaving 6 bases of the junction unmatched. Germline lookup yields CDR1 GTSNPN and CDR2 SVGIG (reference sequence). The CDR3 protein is CAWRNRGVDNEQFF. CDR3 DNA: TGTGCCTGGAGGAACAGGGGGGTGGACAATGAGCAGTTCTTC.

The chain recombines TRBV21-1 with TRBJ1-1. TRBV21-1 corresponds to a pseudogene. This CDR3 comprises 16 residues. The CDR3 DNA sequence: TGTGCCAGCAGCAAATCGAAAGCGGCCGTTGCCACTGAAGCTTTCTTT. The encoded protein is CASSKSKAAVATEAFF.

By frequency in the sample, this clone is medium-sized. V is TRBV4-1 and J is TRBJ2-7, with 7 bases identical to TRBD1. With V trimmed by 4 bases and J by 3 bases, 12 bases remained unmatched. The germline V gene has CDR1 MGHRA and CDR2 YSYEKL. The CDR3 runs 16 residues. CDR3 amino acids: CASSLEAQGQNYEQYF. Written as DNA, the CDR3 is TGCGCCAGCAGCCTAGAAGCCCAGGGACAGAACTACGAGCAGTACTTC.

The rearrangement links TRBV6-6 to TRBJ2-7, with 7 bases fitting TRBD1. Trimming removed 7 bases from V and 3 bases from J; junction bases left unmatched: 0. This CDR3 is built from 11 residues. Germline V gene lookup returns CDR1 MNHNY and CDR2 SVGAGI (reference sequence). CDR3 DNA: TGTGCCAGCACAGGGGGCTACGAGCAGTACTTC. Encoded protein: CASTGGYEQYF.

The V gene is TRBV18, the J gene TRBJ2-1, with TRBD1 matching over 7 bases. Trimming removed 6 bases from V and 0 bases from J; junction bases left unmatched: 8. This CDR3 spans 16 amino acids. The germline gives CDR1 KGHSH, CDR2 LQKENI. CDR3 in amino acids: CASSRGQTSSYNEQFF. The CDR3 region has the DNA TGTGCCAGCTCCCGGGGACAGACGAGCTCCTACAATGAGCAGTTCTTC.

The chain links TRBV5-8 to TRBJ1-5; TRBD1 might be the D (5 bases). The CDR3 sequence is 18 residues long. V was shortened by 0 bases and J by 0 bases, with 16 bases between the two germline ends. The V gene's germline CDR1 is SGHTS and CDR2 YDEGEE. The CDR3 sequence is CASSLGGGTPYSNQPQHF. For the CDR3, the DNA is TGTGCCAGCAGCTTGGGGGGCGGAACACCGTATAGCAATCAGCCCCAGCATTTT.

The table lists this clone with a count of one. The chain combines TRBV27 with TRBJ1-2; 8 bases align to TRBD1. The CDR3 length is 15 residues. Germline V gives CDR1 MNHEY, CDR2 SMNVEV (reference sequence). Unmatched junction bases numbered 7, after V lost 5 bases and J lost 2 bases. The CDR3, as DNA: TGTGCCAGCAGTCCCTCGACAGGGGAGAACTATGGCTACACCTTC. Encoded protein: CASSPSTGENYGYTF.

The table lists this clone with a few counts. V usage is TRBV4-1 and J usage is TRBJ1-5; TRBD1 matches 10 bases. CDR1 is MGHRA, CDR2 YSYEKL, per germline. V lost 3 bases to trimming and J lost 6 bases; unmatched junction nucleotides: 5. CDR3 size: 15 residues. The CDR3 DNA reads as TGCGCCAGCAGCCAGGACAGGGGGGCTCGTCAGCCCCAGCATTTT. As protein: CASSQDRGARQPQHF.

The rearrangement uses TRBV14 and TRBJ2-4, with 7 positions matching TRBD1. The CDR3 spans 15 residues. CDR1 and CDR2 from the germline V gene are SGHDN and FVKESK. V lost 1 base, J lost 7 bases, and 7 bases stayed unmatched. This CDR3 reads CASSQGGGTVNIQYF. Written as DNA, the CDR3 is TGTGCCAGCAGCCAAGGAGGGGGCACTGTGAACATTCAGTACTTC.

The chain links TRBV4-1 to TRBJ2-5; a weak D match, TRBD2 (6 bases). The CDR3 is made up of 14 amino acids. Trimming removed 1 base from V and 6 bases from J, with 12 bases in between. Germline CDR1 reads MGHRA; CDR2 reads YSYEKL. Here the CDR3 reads CASSQVGGQKTQYF. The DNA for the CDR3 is TGCGCCAGCAGCCAAGTTGGAGGGCAGAAGACCCAGTACTTC.

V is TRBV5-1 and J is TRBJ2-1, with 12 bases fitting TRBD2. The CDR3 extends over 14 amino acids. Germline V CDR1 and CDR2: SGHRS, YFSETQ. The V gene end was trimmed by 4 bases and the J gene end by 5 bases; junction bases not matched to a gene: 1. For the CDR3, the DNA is TGCGCCAGCAGCACTAGCGGGGGGAACAATGAGCAGTTCTTC. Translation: CASSTSGGNNEQFF.

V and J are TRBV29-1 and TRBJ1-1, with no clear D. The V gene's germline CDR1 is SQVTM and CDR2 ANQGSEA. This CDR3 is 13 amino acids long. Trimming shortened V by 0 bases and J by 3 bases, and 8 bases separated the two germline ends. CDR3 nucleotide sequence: TGCAGCGTTGAAGATCGGAGGTACACTGAAGCTTTCTTT. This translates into CSVEDRRYTEAFF.

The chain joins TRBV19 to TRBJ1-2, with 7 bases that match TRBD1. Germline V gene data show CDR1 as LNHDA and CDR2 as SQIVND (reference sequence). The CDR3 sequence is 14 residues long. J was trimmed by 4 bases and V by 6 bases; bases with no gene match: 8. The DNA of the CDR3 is TGTGCCAGTAGGTACAGGGGTTCTCCCTATGGCTACACCTTC. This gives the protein CASRYRGSPYGYTF.

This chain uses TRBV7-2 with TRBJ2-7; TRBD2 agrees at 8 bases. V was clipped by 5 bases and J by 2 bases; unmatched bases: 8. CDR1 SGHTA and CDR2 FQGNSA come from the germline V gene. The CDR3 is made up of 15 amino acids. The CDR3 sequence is CASSGQTSATYEQYF. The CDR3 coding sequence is TGTGCCAGCAGCGGCCAGACTAGCGCAACCTACGAGCAGTACTTC.